Listed below are T cell receptor beta chains from one sample, sequenced in a study of CD8 T cells in Susac syndrome. TCRdb re-called the immunoSEQ multiplex PCR reads with MiXCR, one entry per CDR3 protein. The sample has approximately 170,000 distinct CDR3 sequences, 94% seen once. The sequenced material came from CD4+ T cells from PBMCs. The source of these receptors is a human donor with multiple sclerosis. Both conserved end residues are part of each CDR3. Fields, in order: V gene, J gene, D gene, clone size, CDR3 protein, CDR3 DNA. The D gene is left open where the match is weak. Only part of the rows carry a size: once, few, many, or a class if the clone is expanded.

V gene: TRBV27; J gene: TRBJ1-5; D gene: TRBD1; clone size: -; CDR3 protein: CASSFGTANQPQHF; CDR3 DNA: TGTGCCAGCAGTTTTGGGACAGCCAATCAGCCCCAGCATTTT
V gene: TRBV20-1; J gene: TRBJ2-1; D gene: TRBD2; clone size: -; CDR3 protein: CSARGGTSDEFF; CDR3 DNA: TGCAGTGCTAGAGGGGGGACTAGTGATGAGTTCTTC
V gene: TRBV29-1; J gene: TRBJ2-1; D gene: -; clone size: -; CDR3 protein: CSDRAYNEQFF; CDR3 DNA: TGCAGCGACAGGGCATACAATGAGCAGTTCTTC
V gene: TRBV10-3; J gene: TRBJ2-1; D gene: -; clone size: -; CDR3 protein: CAISGLANEQFF; CDR3 DNA: TGTGCCATCAGTGGGTTAGCCAATGAGCAGTTCTTC
V gene: TRBV5-6; J gene: TRBJ1-2; D gene: -; clone size: -; CDR3 protein: CASSLGPTASGGGYTF; CDR3 DNA: TGTGCCAGCAGCTTGGGCCCCACAGCCTCAGGCGGTGGCTACACCTTC
V gene: TRBV25-1; J gene: TRBJ2-2; D gene: -; clone size: -; CDR3 protein: CASSEQSAGELFF; CDR3 DNA: TGTGCCAGCAGTGAACAGAGTGCCGGGGAGCTGTTTTTT
V gene: TRBV4-2; J gene: TRBJ2-6; D gene: -; clone size: -; CDR3 protein: CASSQDWQNSGANVLTF; CDR3 DNA: TGTGCCAGCAGCCAAGATTGGCAGAACTCTGGGGCCAACGTCCTGACTTTC
V gene: TRBV25-1; J gene: TRBJ1-1; D gene: TRBD1; clone size: -; CDR3 protein: CASARQGGTEAFF; CDR3 DNA: TGTGCCAGCGCCCGACAGGGTGGGACTGAAGCTTTCTTT
V gene: TRBV29-1; J gene: TRBJ1-1; D gene: -; clone size: -; CDR3 protein: CSVGKGAEAFF; CDR3 DNA: TGCAGCGTTGGGAAGGGGGCTGAAGCTTTCTTT
V gene: TRBV27; J gene: TRBJ2-7; D gene: -; clone size: -; CDR3 protein: CASRMVGISGEQYF; CDR3 DNA: TGTGCCAGCAGGATGGTTGGGATCTCTGGCGAGCAGTACTTC
V gene: TRBV6-5; J gene: TRBJ2-7; D gene: TRBD1; clone size: -; CDR3 protein: CASSLYRGFSYEQYF; CDR3 DNA: TGTGCCAGCAGTTTATACAGGGGGTTCTCCTACGAGCAGTACTTC
V gene: TRBV10-3; J gene: TRBJ2-7; D gene: TRBD1; clone size: -; CDR3 protein: CAISDLRGPYEQYF; CDR3 DNA: TGTGCCATCAGTGACTTGAGGGGGCCCTACGAGCAGTACTTC
V gene: TRBV28; J gene: TRBJ2-3; D gene: -; clone size: once; CDR3 protein: CASSLGMGTDTQYF; CDR3 DNA: TGTGCCAGCAGTTTAGGAATGGGAACAGATACGCAGTATTTT
V gene: TRBV5-1; J gene: TRBJ2-5; D gene: -; clone size: -; CDR3 protein: CASSLPGPGETQYF; CDR3 DNA: TGCGCCAGCAGCTTGCCGGGACCGGGAGAGACCCAGTACTTC
V gene: TRBV25-1; J gene: TRBJ2-7; D gene: -; clone size: -; CDR3 protein: CASSEFWGARDEQYF; CDR3 DNA: TGTGCCAGCAGTGAATTCTGGGGGGCGAGGGACGAGCAGTACTTC
V gene: TRBV7-9; J gene: TRBJ2-1; D gene: -; clone size: -; CDR3 protein: CASSLAAEQFF; CDR3 DNA: TGTGCCAGCAGCTTAGCGGCCGAGCAGTTCTTC
V gene: TRBV20-1; J gene: TRBJ1-1; D gene: -; clone size: -; CDR3 protein: CSAPDSGGSEAFF; CDR3 DNA: TGCAGTGCGCCGGACAGTGGAGGCTCTGAAGCTTTCTTT
V gene: TRBV30; J gene: TRBJ2-5; D gene: -; clone size: -; CDR3 protein: CAWEQETQYF; CDR3 DNA: TGTGCCTGGGAACAAGAGACCCAGTACTTC
V gene: TRBV19; J gene: TRBJ1-2; D gene: -; clone size: -; CDR3 protein: CASSISARGIYGYTF; CDR3 DNA: TGTGCCAGTAGTATATCCGCCCGGGGGATCTATGGCTACACCTTC
V gene: TRBV20-1; J gene: TRBJ2-4; D gene: TRBD2; clone size: -; CDR3 protein: CSASHTGGDIQYF; CDR3 DNA: TGCAGTGCCAGCCATACGGGAGGCGACATTCAGTACTTC
V gene: TRBV10-3; J gene: TRBJ2-5; D gene: TRBD1; clone size: -; CDR3 protein: CAINGQVSETQYF; CDR3 DNA: TGTGCCATCAACGGACAGGTCTCAGAGACCCAGTACTTC
V gene: TRBV28; J gene: TRBJ1-5; D gene: -; clone size: -; CDR3 protein: CASSPKLRNQPQHF; CDR3 DNA: TGTGCCAGCAGCCCCAAGTTACGCAATCAGCCCCAGCATTTT
V gene: TRBV18; J gene: TRBJ2-7; D gene: -; clone size: -; CDR3 protein: CASSPGGFGYEQYF; CDR3 DNA: TGTGCCAGCTCACCAGGGGGGTTCGGATACGAGCAGTACTTC
V gene: TRBV10-3; J gene: TRBJ1-5; D gene: -; clone size: -; CDR3 protein: CAISDGAKNQPQHF; CDR3 DNA: TGTGCCATCAGTGATGGGGCCAAGAATCAGCCCCAGCATTTT
V gene: TRBV12-3/TRBV12-4; J gene: TRBJ2-7; D gene: -; clone size: -; CDR3 protein: CASSLAEGHEQYF; CDR3 DNA: TGTGCCAGCAGTTTAGCGGAAGGACACGAGCAGTACTTC
V gene: TRBV4-1; J gene: TRBJ1-4; D gene: -; clone size: -; CDR3 protein: CASSPAELNEKLFF; CDR3 DNA: TGCGCCAGCAGCCCGGCGGAGTTGAATGAAAAACTTTTTTTT
V gene: TRBV25-1; J gene: TRBJ2-2; D gene: TRBD1; clone size: -; CDR3 protein: CASSRDRDNTGELFF; CDR3 DNA: TGTGCCAGCAGCCGGGACAGGGATAACACCGGGGAGCTGTTTTTT
V gene: TRBV28; J gene: TRBJ2-1; D gene: TRBD2; clone size: -; CDR3 protein: CASSLAGRLAGAVEQFF; CDR3 DNA: TGTGCCAGCAGTTTAGCCGGAAGACTAGCGGGAGCGGTTGAGCAGTTCTTC
V gene: TRBV4-3; J gene: TRBJ2-2; D gene: -; clone size: once; CDR3 protein: CASSQPTGFETGELFF; CDR3 DNA: TGCGCCAGCAGCCAACCTACAGGGTTTGAAACCGGGGAGCTGTTTTTT
V gene: TRBV3-1; J gene: TRBJ2-3; D gene: -; clone size: -; CDR3 protein: CASETGNTDTQYF; CDR3 DNA: TGTGCCAGCGAGACGGGGAACACAGATACGCAGTATTTT
V gene: TRBV25-1; J gene: TRBJ2-3; D gene: TRBD2; clone size: -; CDR3 protein: CASSDQREGGDTQYF; CDR3 DNA: TGTGCCAGCAGTGATCAGCGGGAGGGAGGAGATACGCAGTATTTT
V gene: TRBV5-1; J gene: TRBJ2-7; D gene: -; clone size: -; CDR3 protein: CASSFPGNYEQYF; CDR3 DNA: TGCGCCAGCAGCTTCCCAGGAAACTACGAGCAGTACTTC
V gene: TRBV24-1; J gene: TRBJ2-1; D gene: -; clone size: -; CDR3 protein: CATSDFGFNEQFF; CDR3 DNA: TGTGCCACCAGTGATTTTGGGTTCAATGAGCAGTTCTTC
V gene: TRBV4-1; J gene: TRBJ1-2; D gene: -; clone size: -; CDR3 protein: CASSPGTWRNGYTF; CDR3 DNA: TGCGCCAGCAGCCCCGGGACCTGGCGCAATGGCTACACCTTC